This T cell receptor beta chain was sequenced during a study of T cells in Graves' hyperthyroidism and ophthalmopathy. Overall study results and limits: The majority of expanded thyroid clonotypes above 0.001 also appeared in blood.

Exclusion criteria comprised uncontrolled infection, other autoimmune disease, pregnancy or lactation. CDR1 and CDR2 from the germline V gene are MNHEY and SMNVEV (reference sequence). The CDR3 totals 18 residues. V was cut by 0 bases and J by 3 bases, with 15 bases left in between. This clonotype was picked up many times. The antigen is not known. Regions amplified from RNA transcripts were the TCR beta CDR3 regions. The HTBI set primed first-round TCR CDR3 RT-PCR. TCRdb re-called the multiplex PCR reads through MiXCR, storing one row per CDR3 protein. This table holds some 270,000 distinct CDR3 sequences, around 13% found once.

This chain links TRBV27 with TRBJ1-6; D possibly corresponds to TRBD1 (5 bases). The receptor comes from a middle-aged woman with Graves' hyperthyroidism. The material sequenced was blood. As DNA, the CDR3 is TGTGCCAGCAGTTTATCGATAACGGCGGGGCTCTATAATTCACCCCTCCACTTT. This encodes CASSLSITAGLYNSPLHF.